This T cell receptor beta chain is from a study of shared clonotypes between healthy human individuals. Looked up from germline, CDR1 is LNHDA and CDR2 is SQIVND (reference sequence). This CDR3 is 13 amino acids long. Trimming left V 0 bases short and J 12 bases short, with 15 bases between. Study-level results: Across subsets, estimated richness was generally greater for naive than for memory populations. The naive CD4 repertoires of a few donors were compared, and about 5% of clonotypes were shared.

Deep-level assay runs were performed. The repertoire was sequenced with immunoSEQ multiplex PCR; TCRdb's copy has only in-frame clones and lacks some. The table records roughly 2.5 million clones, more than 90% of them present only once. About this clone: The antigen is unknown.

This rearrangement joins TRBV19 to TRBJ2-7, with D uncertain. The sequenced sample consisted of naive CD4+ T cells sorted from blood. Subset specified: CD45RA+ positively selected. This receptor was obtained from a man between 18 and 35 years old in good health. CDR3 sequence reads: CASSIDGTSKLYF. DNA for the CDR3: TGTGCCAGTAGTATAGATGGAACCTCCAAGCTGTACTTC.